Shown below are 20 T cell receptor beta chains from a single sample sequenced in a study. One entry per CDR3 protein, called by TCRdb with MiXCR from the 5' RACE reads. The sample has about 50,000 distinct CDR3 sequences, 28% seen once. What was sequenced was naive CD4+ T cells sorted from blood. Subset specified: naive CD4+ T cells, CD4+CD45RA+CD25-. The receptors come from a female donor with breast cancer.

This clonotype was found many times. The V call is TRBV6-5, the J call TRBJ1-5; D is uncertain. The CDR3 runs 14 residues. The V gene's germline CDR1 is MNHEY and CDR2 SVGAGI. Trimming pared 2 bases from V and 0 bases from J, leaving 5 bases between. In nucleotides, the CDR3 is TGTGCCAGCAGTTACGCTTATAGCAATCAGCCCCAGCATTTT. Protein: CASSYAYSNQPQHF.

The rearrangement links TRBV5-1 to TRBJ2-1, with 10 bases lining up with TRBD2. Germline V gene lookup returns CDR1 SGHRS and CDR2 YFSETQ. V was pared by 2 bases and J by 7 bases, with 3 bases of the junction left unmatched. The CDR3 totals 14 residues. The CDR3 loop is CASSLAGGPNEQFF. The CDR3 DNA reads as TGCGCCAGCAGCTTAGCGGGGGGGCCTAATGAGCAGTTCTTC. Variable domain in full (rest from reference TRBV5-1 and TRBJ2-1): KAGVTQTPRYLIKTRGQQVTLSCSPISGHRSVSWYQQTPGQGLQFLFEYFSETQRNKGNFPGRFSGRQFSNSRSEMNVSTLELGDSALYLCASSLAGGPNEQFFGPGTRLTVL.

V is TRBV6-5 and J is TRBJ1-1, with a weak D call TRBD1 (5 bases). The CDR3 is 14 amino acids. Germline V gives CDR1 MNHEY, CDR2 SVGAGI. Trimming stripped 2 bases from V and 4 bases from J, with 11 bases between. The CDR3 protein is CASSYRGIGTEAFF. As DNA, the CDR3 is TGTGCCAGCAGTTACAGGGGAATCGGCACTGAAGCTTTCTTT.

V and J are TRBV2 and TRBJ1-5; D remains unclear. Germline CDR1 is SNHLY and CDR2 is FYNNEI. There are 13 residues in the CDR3. V was trimmed by 4 bases and J by 5 bases, leaving 9 bases between them. The CDR3 nucleotides read TGTGCCAGCAGTGCCCAGATTGATCAGCCCCAGCATTTT. Protein sequence: CASSAQIDQPQHF.

V and J are TRBV7-9 and TRBJ2-7; no firm D call. Germline V gene sequence: CDR1 SEHNR, CDR2 FQNEAQ (reference sequence). The V and J ends lost 2 bases and 3 bases respectively, with 8 bases between them. CDR3 size: 13 residues. CDR3 DNA: TGTGCCAGCAGCTTATTAACGGGCTACGAGCAGTACTTC. This gives the protein CASSLLTGYEQYF.

V usage is TRBV9 and J usage is TRBJ2-3, with unresolved D. Germline CDR1 is SGDLS and CDR2 is YYNGEE. The CDR3 has 16 amino acids. The V end lost 1 base, the J end lost 0 bases, and 12 bases lay between the germline ends. DNA for the CDR3: TGTGCCAGCAGCGTATTGGTCGATCCTAGCACAGATACGCAGTATTTT. Translation: CASSVLVDPSTDTQYF.

CDR3: CASSLVRLSGLNTEAFF. The CDR3 DNA is TGTGCCAGCAGCTTAGTGCGGCTTTCAGGGTTGAACACTGAAGCTTTCTTT. V is TRBV7-2 and J is TRBJ1-1; D may be TRBD1 (5 bases). The V end was cut by 1 base, the J end by 0 bases, with 15 bases between. The CDR3 length is 17 residues. Germline lookup yields CDR1 SGHTA and CDR2 FQGNSA.

On this clonotype itself: This is likely a read error, given that the CDR3 carries no conserved phenylalanine or tryptophan at its end. J is TRBJ2-1 and V is TRBV20-1; 10 bases are shared with TRBD1. V lost 2 bases, J lost 6 bases, and 10 bases stayed unmatched. CDR1 DFQATT and CDR2 SNEGSKA come from the germline V gene (reference sequence). This CDR3 comprises 16 residues. DNA of the CDR3: TGCAGTGCTAGACCGACGCGGGACAGGGGTTCCAATGAGCAGTTCCTC. As protein: CSARPTRDRGSNEQFL.

This chain links TRBV15 with TRBJ1-1; D uncertain. Germline CDR1 is LNHNV and CDR2 is YYDKDF (reference sequence). CDR3 size: 17 residues. V lost 3 bases and J lost 1, with 18 bases in between. The CDR3 nucleotides are TGTGCCACCAGCAGGGGAGGCAGCCCCGTACGGAACACTGAAGCTTTCTTT. Protein product: CATSRGGSPVRNTEAFF. Drawing the rest from reference TRBV15 and TRBJ1-1, the complete variable domain is DAMVIQNPRYQVTQFGKPVTLSCSQTLNHNVMYWYQQKSSQAPKLLFHYYDKDFNNEADTPDNFQSRRPNTSFCFLDIRSPGLGDTAMYLCATSRGGSPVRNTEAFFGQGTRLTVV.

The gene calls are TRBV12-3 or TRBV12-4 and TRBJ2-7; D possibly corresponds to TRBD1 (5 bases). This CDR3 has 13 residues. V dropped 6 bases and J dropped 4 bases, with 13 bases sitting between them. This CDR3 reads CASSLVGPYEQYF. CDR3 nucleotide sequence: TGTGCCAGCAGCCTCGTGGGGCCTTACGAGCAGTACTTC.

This clonotype was found many times. The chain employs TRBV5-1 and TRBJ2-4; D possibly matches TRBD1 or TRBD2 (5 bases each). V was cut by 1 base and J by 2 bases, with 13 bases left in between. CDR1 and CDR2 (germline): SGHRS, YFSETQ. This CDR3 spans 16 amino acids. In DNA form, the CDR3 reads TGCGCCAGCAGCTTGATTTTCCGGGACCCCAAAAACATTCAGTACTTC. It specifies CASSLIFRDPKNIQYF.

This clonotype appeared a few times. The chain uses TRBV4-1 and TRBJ2-7; TRBD2 matches at 10 bases. Trimming took 0 bases from V and 2 from J; bases not matched to a gene: 4. Germline loops: CDR1 MGHRA, CDR2 YSYEKL. This CDR3 has 16 amino acids. DNA for the CDR3: TGCGCCAGCAGCCAAGATGGGCTAGCGGGAGCCTACGAGCAGTACTTC. It yields the protein CASSQDGLAGAYEQYF.

This clonotype counts as medium-sized. The V gene is TRBV10-3, the J gene TRBJ1-1, with TRBD1 matching over 8 bases. The V segment lost 6 bases and the J segment 3 bases; nucleotides outside the gene matches: 3. The CDR3 sequence is 13 residues long. Germline CDR1 and CDR2: ENHRY and SYGVKD. The CDR3 bases are TGTGCCATCAGGGACAGGGCGGACACTGAAGCTTTCTTT. It translates to CAIRDRADTEAFF.

In DNA, the CDR3 is TGTGCCAGCATTTTCTACGAGACCGATACGCAGTATTTT. Translation gives CASIFYETDTQYF. V usage is TRBV2 and J usage is TRBJ2-3; no definite D call. The germline V gene has CDR1 SNHLY and CDR2 FYNNEI. V was shortened by 7 bases and J by 6 bases, with 14 bases between the two germline ends. This CDR3 spans 13 amino acids.

This clonotype was seen repeatedly, ten times or more. The gene calls are TRBV20-1 and TRBJ2-7; D is possibly TRBD2 (6 bases). Trimming stripped 5 bases from V and 0 bases from J, with 14 bases between. Looked up from germline, CDR1 is DFQATT and CDR2 is SNEGSKA (reference sequence). The CDR3 is made up of 14 amino acids. The CDR3 loop is CSAGGTGSSYEQYF. The CDR3 coding sequence is TGCAGTGCTGGCGGGACCGGGTCCTCCTACGAGCAGTACTTC.

This clonotype was recorded many times. V gene TRBV10-2 combines with J gene TRBJ2-7; D may be TRBD2 (5 bases). Germline loops: CDR1 WSHSY, CDR2 SAAADI. This CDR3 has 16 residues. V dropped 6 bases and J dropped 2 bases, with 20 bases sitting between them. The CDR3 coding sequence is TGCGCCAGCAGCCAAGCGATGGGTATGAGGGCCTACGAGCAGTACTTC. Translating gives CASSQAMGMRAYEQYF.

The chain links TRBV6-6 to TRBJ1-6; D gene uncertain. CDR3 length: 12 amino acids. Trimming stripped 0 bases from V and 10 bases from J, with 4 bases between. Germline lookup yields CDR1 MNHNY and CDR2 SVGAGI (reference sequence). This CDR3 reads CASSYSASPLHF. The CDR3, as DNA: TGTGCCAGCAGTTACTCGGCCTCACCCCTCCACTTT.

This clonotype was seen more than once but under ten times. The V call is TRBV27, the J call TRBJ2-5; D ambiguous. Per the germline V gene, CDR1 is MNHEY and CDR2 is SMNVEV (reference sequence). The V end lost 5 bases, the J end lost 4 bases, and 11 bases lay between the germline ends. The length of the CDR3 is 13 residues. In nucleotides, the CDR3 is TGTGCCAGCAGTCCCCTTCGGTCAGAGACCCAGTACTTC. Translated: CASSPLRSETQYF.

The chain has TRBV5-1 and TRBJ1-2; D is undetermined. Germline values: CDR1 SGHRS, CDR2 YFSETQ. The V end was cut by 6 bases, the J end by 0 bases, with 9 bases between. CDR3 length: 13 amino acids. In nucleotides, the CDR3 is TGCGCCAGCAAGGCGGAAGCTAACTATGGCTACACCTTC. Translation: CASKAEANYGYTF. Using reference TRBV5-1 and TRBJ1-2 for the parts outside the CDR3, the full variable domain is KAGVTQTPRYLIKTRGQQVTLSCSPISGHRSVSWYQQTPGQGLQFLFEYFSETQRNKGNFPGRFSGRQFSNSRSEMNVSTLELGDSALYLCASKAEANYGYTFGSGTRLTVV.

This clonotype came up many times. The genes are TRBV4-3 and TRBJ2-1, with 9 bases fitting TRBD1. Germline CDR1 LGHNA, CDR2 YSLEER. J lost 5 bases, V lost 1 base, and 3 bases had no gene match. The CDR3 is 15 amino acids. The CDR3 reads CASSQGTGDDNEQFF. The CDR3, as DNA: TGCGCCAGCAGCCAAGGGACAGGGGACGACAATGAGCAGTTCTTC.